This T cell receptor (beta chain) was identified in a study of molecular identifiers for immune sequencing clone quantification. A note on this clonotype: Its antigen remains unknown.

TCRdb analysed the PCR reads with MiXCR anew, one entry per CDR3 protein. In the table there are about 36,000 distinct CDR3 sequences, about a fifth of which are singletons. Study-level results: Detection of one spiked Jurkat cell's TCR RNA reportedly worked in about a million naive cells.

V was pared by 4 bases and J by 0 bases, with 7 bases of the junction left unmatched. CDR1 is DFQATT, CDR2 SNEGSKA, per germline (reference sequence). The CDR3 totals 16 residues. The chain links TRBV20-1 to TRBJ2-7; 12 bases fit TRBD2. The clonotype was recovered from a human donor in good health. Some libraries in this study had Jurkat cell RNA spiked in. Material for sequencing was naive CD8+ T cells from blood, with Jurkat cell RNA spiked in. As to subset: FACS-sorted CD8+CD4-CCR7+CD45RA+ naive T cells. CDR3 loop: CSATPGLAGNSYEQYF. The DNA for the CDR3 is TGCAGTGCTACCCCGGGACTAGCGGGCAACTCCTACGAGCAGTACTTC.